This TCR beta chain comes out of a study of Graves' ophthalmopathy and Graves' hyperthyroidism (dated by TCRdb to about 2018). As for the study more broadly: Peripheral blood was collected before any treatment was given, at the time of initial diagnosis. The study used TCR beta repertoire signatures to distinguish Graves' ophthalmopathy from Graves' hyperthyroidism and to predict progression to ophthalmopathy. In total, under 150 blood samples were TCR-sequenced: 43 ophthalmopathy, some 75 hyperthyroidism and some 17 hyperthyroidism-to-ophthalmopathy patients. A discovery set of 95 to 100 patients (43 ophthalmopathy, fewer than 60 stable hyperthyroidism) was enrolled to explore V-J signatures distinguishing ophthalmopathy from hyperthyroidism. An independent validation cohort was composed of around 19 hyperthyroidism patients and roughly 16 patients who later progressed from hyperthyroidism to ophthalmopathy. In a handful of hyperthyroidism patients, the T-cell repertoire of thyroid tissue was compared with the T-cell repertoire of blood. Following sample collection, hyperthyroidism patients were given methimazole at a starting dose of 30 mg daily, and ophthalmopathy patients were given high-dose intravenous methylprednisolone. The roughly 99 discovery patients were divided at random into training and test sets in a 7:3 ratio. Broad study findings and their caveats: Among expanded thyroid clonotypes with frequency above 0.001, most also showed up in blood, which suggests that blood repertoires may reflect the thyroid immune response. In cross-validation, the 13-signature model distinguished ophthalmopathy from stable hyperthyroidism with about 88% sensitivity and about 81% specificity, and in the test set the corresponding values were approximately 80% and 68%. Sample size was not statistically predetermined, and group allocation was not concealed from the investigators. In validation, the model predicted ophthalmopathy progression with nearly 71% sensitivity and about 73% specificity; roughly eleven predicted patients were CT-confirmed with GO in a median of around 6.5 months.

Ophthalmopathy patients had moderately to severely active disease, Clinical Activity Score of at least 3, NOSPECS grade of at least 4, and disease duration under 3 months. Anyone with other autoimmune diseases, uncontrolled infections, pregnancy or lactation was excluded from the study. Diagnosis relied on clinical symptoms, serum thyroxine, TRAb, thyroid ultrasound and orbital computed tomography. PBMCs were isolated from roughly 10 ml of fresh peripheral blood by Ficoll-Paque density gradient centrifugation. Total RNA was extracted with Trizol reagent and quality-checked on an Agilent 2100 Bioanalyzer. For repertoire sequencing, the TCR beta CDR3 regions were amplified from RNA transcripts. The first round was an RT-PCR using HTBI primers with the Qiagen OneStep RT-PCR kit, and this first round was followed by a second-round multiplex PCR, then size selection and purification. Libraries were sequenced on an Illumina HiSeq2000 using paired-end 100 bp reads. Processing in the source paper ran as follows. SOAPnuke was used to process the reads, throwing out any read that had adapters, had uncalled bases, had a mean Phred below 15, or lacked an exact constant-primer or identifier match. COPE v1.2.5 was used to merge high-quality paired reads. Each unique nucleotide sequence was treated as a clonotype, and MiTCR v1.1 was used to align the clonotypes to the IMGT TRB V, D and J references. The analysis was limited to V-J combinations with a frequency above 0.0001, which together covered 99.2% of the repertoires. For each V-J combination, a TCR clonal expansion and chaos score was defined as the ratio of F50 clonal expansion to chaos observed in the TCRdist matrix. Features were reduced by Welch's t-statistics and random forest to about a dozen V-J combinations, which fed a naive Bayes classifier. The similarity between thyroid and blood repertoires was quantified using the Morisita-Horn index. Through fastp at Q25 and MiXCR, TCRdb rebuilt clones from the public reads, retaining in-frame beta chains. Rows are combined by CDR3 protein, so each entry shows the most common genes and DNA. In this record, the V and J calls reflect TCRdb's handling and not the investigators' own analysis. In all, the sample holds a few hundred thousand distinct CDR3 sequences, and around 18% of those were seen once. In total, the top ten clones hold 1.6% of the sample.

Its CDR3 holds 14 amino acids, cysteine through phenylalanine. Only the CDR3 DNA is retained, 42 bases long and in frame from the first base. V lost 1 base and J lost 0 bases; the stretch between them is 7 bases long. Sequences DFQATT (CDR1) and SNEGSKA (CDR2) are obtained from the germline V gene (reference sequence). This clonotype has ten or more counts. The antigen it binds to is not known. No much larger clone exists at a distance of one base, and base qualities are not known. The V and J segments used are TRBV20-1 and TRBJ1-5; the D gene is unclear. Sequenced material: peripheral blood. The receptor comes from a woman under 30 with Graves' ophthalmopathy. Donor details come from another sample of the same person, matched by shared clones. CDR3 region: CSARGTNSNQPQHF. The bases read TGCAGTGCTAGAGGTACAAATAGCAATCAGCCCCAGCATTTT.